This T cell receptor (beta chain) derives from a study of blood T cell repertoires in COVID-19. This clone was found a few times. The germline CDR1 and CDR2 sequences are LGHDT and YNNKEL (reference sequence). Trimming stripped 4 bases from V and 4 bases from J, with 16 bases between. The CDR3 runs 16 residues. Produced via immunoSEQ multiplex PCR; TCRdb's table is partial and in-frame only. The top ten clones hold about 1.8% of a sample with about 280,000 clones, 90% of them seen once. This sequence was found in a woman in her late teens or twenties with acute COVID-19. The sequenced sample was PBMCs or T cells enriched from blood (not recorded which). The chain combines TRBV3-1 (or the pseudogene TRBV3-2) with TRBJ2-2; possible D gene TRBD2, 6 bases. For the CDR3, the DNA is TGTGCCAGCAGCCCCACCCAATTGCGGGGCACCGGGGAGCTGTTTTTT. It yields the protein CASSPTQLRGTGELFF.